Shown below are 21 T cell receptor beta chains from a single sample sequenced in a study of blood T cells in healthy people across ages. For the second PCR, which ran for 7 to 11 cycles, a sample-barcoded 5' primer and a J-beta primer mix were used. MiXCR was run by TCRdb on the 5' RACE reads, yielding one entry per CDR3 protein. The data hold just over 800,000 distinct CDR3 sequences, with about 62% observed a single time. The sample comprised blood. Receptors were obtained from a man aged 30-40 years in good health.

The chain recombines TRBV15 with TRBJ2-1, with a weak D call TRBD1 (6 bases). V lost 3 bases, J lost 5 bases, and 8 bases lay in between. CDR1 and CDR2 from the germline V gene are LNHNV and YYDKDF (reference sequence). CDR3 size: 13 residues. The CDR3, as DNA: TGTGCCACCAGCAGGGACAGACACAATGAGCAGTTCTTC. Translation: CATSRDRHNEQFF.

The V gene is TRBV6-1, the J gene TRBJ1-5, with D perhaps TRBD1 (5 bases). CDR3 length: 15 amino acids. Trimming removed 3 bases from V and 0 bases from J, with 9 bases in between. The germline gives CDR1 MNHNS, CDR2 SASEGT. The CDR3 spells CASSEGTHSNQPQHF. The CDR3 nucleotides read TGTGCCAGCAGTGAGGGGACCCATAGCAATCAGCCCCAGCATTTT.

This clonotype was detected only a few times. This sequence joins TRBV6-5 and TRBJ1-2, with 11 nucleotides matching TRBD1. The CDR3 is 14 amino acids. The J segment lost 6 bases and the V segment lost 5 bases, leaving 5 bases of the junction unmatched. Germline assignment: CDR1 MNHEY and CDR2 SVGAGI. The CDR3 sequence: CASSLRTGGDGYTF. CDR3 sequence (DNA): TGTGCCAGCAGTCTGCGGACAGGGGGCGATGGCTACACCTTC.

The chain has TRBV21-1 and TRBJ2-1; the DNA was not compared with TRBD2, the D call given in the table. TRBV21-1 is termed a pseudogene. The length of the CDR3 is 23 residues. Here the CDR3 DNA reads TGTGCCGGCGTTCGTAGTTGTGCCCCCACTAGCGGGGGGGCTCTAAAACCCTACAATGAGCAGTTCTTC. This gives the protein CAGVRSCAPTSGGALKPYNEQFF.

The V call is TRBV7-2, the J call TRBJ2-2; TRBD2 aligns across 10 bases. Germline CDR1 and CDR2: SGHTA and FQGNSA. The V gene end was trimmed by 7 bases and the J gene end by 4 bases; junction bases not matched to a gene: 9. The CDR3 covers 16 residues. The CDR3 reads CASTPRTSGGTGELFF. The CDR3 DNA reads as TGTGCCAGCACACCTAGGACTAGCGGCGGCACCGGGGAGCTGTTTTTT.

The V call is TRBV6-4, the J call TRBJ2-3; the match to TRBD2 covers 11 bases. Looked up from germline, CDR1 is MRHNA and CDR2 is SNTAGT. V lost 9 bases, J lost 3 bases, and 2 bases stayed unmatched. The CDR3 is 13 residues long. As DNA, the CDR3 is TGTGCCAGTCCTAGCGGGGGGACAGATACGCAGTATTTT. Translated: CASPSGGTDTQYF.

This clonotype was observed a few times. The chain recombines TRBV20-1 with TRBJ2-7, with D possibly matching TRBD1 (7 bases). Trimming stripped 6 bases from V and 5 bases from J, with 20 bases between. Germline-derived CDR1 and CDR2 are DFQATT and SNEGSKA (reference sequence). This CDR3 comprises 14 residues. The CDR3 loop is CSAEGAGGSNEQYF. The CDR3 DNA reads as TGCAGTGCGGAGGGGGCAGGGGGAAGTAACGAGCAGTACTTC.

V usage is TRBV7-9 and J usage is TRBJ2-7; D might be TRBD1 (5 bases). The germline V gene has CDR1 SEHNR and CDR2 FQNEAQ (reference sequence). The CDR3 is 14 residues long. The V end was cut by 1 base, the J end by 5 bases, with 12 bases between. The CDR3 loop reads CASSLGGPPNEQYF. CDR3 coding DNA: TGTGCCAGCAGCTTAGGGGGCCCGCCCAACGAGCAGTACTTC.

The V call is TRBV12-3 or TRBV12-4, the J call TRBJ2-7, with D hard to call. This CDR3 has 14 residues. The germline V and J ends were trimmed by 1 base and 0 bases, with 7 bases remaining between them. DNA for the CDR3: TGTGCCAGCAGTTTAGACATGAGCTCCTACGAGCAGTACTTC. It encodes CASSLDMSSYEQYF.

The chain is built from TRBV10-3 and TRBJ2-1; D gene uncertain. Germline lookup yields CDR1 ENHRY and CDR2 SYGVKD. V lost 1 base to trimming and J lost 4 bases, with 17 bases between them. CDR3 size: 17 residues. This chain's CDR3 is CAISEFTDPLKYNEQFF. CDR3 nucleotide sequence: TGTGCCATCAGTGAGTTTACCGACCCTCTGAAGTACAATGAGCAGTTCTTC.

This sequence joins TRBV6-5 and TRBJ2-1, with 9 bases matching TRBD1. J gave up 14 bases and V 6 bases, and 5 bases lay outside the gene matches. Per germline, CDR1 MNHEY and CDR2 SVGAGI. The CDR3 consists of 11 residues. In nucleotides, the CDR3 is TGTGCCAGCAGCCGCCGGGACAGGGAGTTCTTC. Its protein is CASSRRDREFF.

The chain uses TRBV5-1 and TRBJ2-2; 11 bases line up with TRBD1. V lost 4 bases to trimming and J lost 2 bases; unmatched junction nucleotides: 7. Germline V gives CDR1 SGHRS, CDR2 YFSETQ. The length of the CDR3 is 17 residues. The CDR3 nucleotides read TGCGCCAGCAGCCCCGGACAGGGGGCGGACAACACCGGGGAGCTGTTTTTT. It codes for CASSPGQGADNTGELFF.

This chain uses TRBV7-6 with TRBJ2-1; no clear D gene. The assigned J gene may be wrong: the sequence end matches TRBJ2-7 better. The CDR3 contains 13 residues. Germline CDR1 is SGHVS and CDR2 is FNYEAQ. The CDR3 bases are TGTGCCAGCAGCTTATGGAAAGGGTACGAGCAGTACTTC. Translation: CASSLWKGYEQYF.

This clonotype was seen only once. The chain's CDR3 is CASSATGGAVDYTF. The CDR3 nucleotides read TGTGCCAGCAGCGCGACAGGGGGCGCGGTGGACTACACCTTC. The V call is TRBV9, the J call TRBJ1-2; the match to TRBD1 covers 10 bases. The germline gives CDR1 SGDLS, CDR2 YYNGEE. This CDR3 has 14 amino acids. V was clipped by 3 bases and J by 10 bases; unmatched bases: 9.

This clonotype was seen more than once but under ten times. The chain links TRBV25-1 to TRBJ2-7; 8 bases line up with TRBD1. The CDR3 spans 10 residues. V shed 8 bases and J 6 bases; nucleotides not matched to a gene: 0. In germline, CDR1 is MGHDK, CDR2 SYGVNS. CDR3 residues: CASQGAEQYF. The CDR3 DNA reads TGTGCCAGCCAGGGGGCCGAGCAGTACTTC.

The V and J genes are TRBV20-1 and TRBJ2-3; D perhaps matches TRBD1 (5 bases). Trimming removed 6 bases from V and 0 bases from J, with 13 bases in between. This CDR3 contains 14 residues. CDR1 is DFQATT and CDR2 is SNEGSKA in the germline V gene (reference sequence). DNA for the CDR3: TGCAGTGCCAAAGGGGTTTCTAGCACAGATACGCAGTATTTT. Its protein product is CSAKGVSSTDTQYF.

The rearrangement links TRBV20-1 to TRBJ2-7; 9 bases line up with TRBD1. Germline trimming cut 6 bases from V and 0 bases from J; bases unmatched to any gene: 9. This CDR3 comprises 15 residues. The germline V gene encodes CDR1 DFQATT and CDR2 SNEGSKA (reference sequence). The DNA of the CDR3 is TGCAGTGCCCTCTCGGACAGGGGAGTCTCCTACGAGCAGTACTTC. Protein product: CSALSDRGVSYEQYF.

This clonotype has more than one count but fewer than ten. This chain joins TRBV4-2 and TRBJ1-6, with D possibly TRBD1 on 5 matching bases. In germline, CDR1 is LGHNA, CDR2 YNFKEQ. There are 19 residues in the CDR3. Trimming removed 5 bases at V and 0 bases at J, with 20 bases between. The CDR3 spells CASSTEEGWTHSYNSPLHF. The DNA of the CDR3 is TGTGCCAGCAGCACCGAAGAGGGCTGGACACACTCCTATAATTCACCCCTCCACTTT.

CDR3 nucleotides: TGTGCCAGCAGCGAGAGCGGGGGCCCACCTGATACGCAGTATTTT. Translation gives CASSESGGPPDTQYF. The gene calls are TRBV6-5 and TRBJ2-3, with TRBD2 matching over 8 bases. CDR3 length: 15 residues. J lost 6 bases, V lost 6 bases, and 11 bases had no gene match. Germline V gene lookup returns CDR1 MNHEY and CDR2 SVGAGI.

This rearrangement joins TRBV5-1 to TRBJ1-1; D may be TRBD1 (6 bases). The CDR3 loop spans 15 amino acids. Trimming pared 3 bases from V and 0 bases from J, leaving 12 bases between. Per germline, CDR1 SGHRS and CDR2 YFSETQ. CDR3 sequence reads: CASSWGDRMNTEAFF. CDR3 coding DNA: TGCGCCAGCAGCTGGGGTGACAGGATGAACACTGAAGCTTTCTTT.

The gene calls are TRBV7-9 and TRBJ1-2; 7 bases fit TRBD1. With V trimmed by 5 bases and J by 4 bases, 7 bases remained unmatched. The CDR3 is 14 amino acids. In germline, CDR1 is SEHNR, CDR2 FQNEAQ (reference sequence). The CDR3 protein is CASSLTGTIYGYTF. The CDR3 DNA sequence: TGTGCCAGCAGCCTGACAGGGACAATCTATGGCTACACCTTC.